The 21 T cell receptor beta chains below come from one sample, sequenced in a study of T cell changes during pregnancy in multiple sclerosis (dated by TCRdb to about 2019). The library relied on the immunoSEQ multiplex PCR assay. In its TCRdb copy, this immuneACCESS table keeps in-frame sequences only and misses some clones. Where compared with another copy, unresolved V genes explain less than half of these, and the others have no known cause. Here the sample has 40,000 to 50,000 clones; 91% occur a single time. The ten largest clones represent about 10% of the sample. Sequenced material: CD8+ T cells from peripheral blood mononuclear cells, taken after pregnancy. The receptors shown here come from a female donor with multiple sclerosis, enrolled in a pregnancy study.

V and J are TRBV21-1 and TRBJ1-6. TRBV21-1 is an annotated pseudogene. The length of the CDR3 is 19 residues. This CDR3 is CASSKPDFLRGSGVSPLHF. The DNA of the CDR3 is TGTGCCAGCAGCAAACCCGATTTTTTACGGGGGAGCGGTGTCTCACCCCTCCACTTT.

J is TRBJ2-1 and V is TRBV7-3; TRBD2 agrees at 9 bases. Looked up from germline, CDR1 is SGHTA and CDR2 is FQGTGA. Germline trimming cut 2 bases from V and 3 bases from J; bases unmatched to any gene: 2. The CDR3 is 15 residues long. CDR3 coding DNA: TGTGCCAGCAGCTTATTGACTAGCGGCTACAATGAGCAGTTCTTC. Translation: CASSLLTSGYNEQFF.

The chain carries TRBV5-1 and TRBJ2-1, with TRBD2 matching 11 bases. The trim removed 5 bases at V and 7 bases at J, leaving 8 bases unmatched. Germline lookup yields CDR1 SGHRS and CDR2 YFSETQ. CDR3 length equals 15 residues. The CDR3 here is CASSLTGLAGNEQFF. The CDR3 nucleotides are TGCGCCAGCAGTTTGACCGGACTAGCGGGTAATGAGCAGTTCTTC. Full variable domain (remainder filled in from reference TRBV5-1 and TRBJ2-1): KAGVTQTPRYLIKTRGQQVTLSCSPISGHRSVSWYQQTPGQGLQFLFEYFSETQRNKGNFPGRFSGRQFSNSRSEMNVSTLELGDSALYLCASSLTGLAGNEQFFGPGTRLTVL.

V gene TRBV7-8 combines with J gene TRBJ1-5; D uncertain. Germline V gives CDR1 SGHVS, CDR2 FQNEAQ. CDR3 size: 14 residues. V was cut by 2 bases and J by 7 bases, with 12 bases left in between. Here the CDR3 reads CASSLSTTGQPQHF. CDR3 DNA sequence: TGTGCCAGCAGCTTATCGACGACCGGGCAGCCCCAGCATTTT.

The V gene is TRBV11-2, the J gene TRBJ1-6, with a possible D match to TRBD1 (6 bases). The CDR3 is 19 residues long. CDR1 SGHAT and CDR2 FQNNGV come from the germline V gene. V was cut by 1 base and J by 6 bases, with 22 bases left in between. The CDR3 is CASSLARVYDRRPNSPLHF. The DNA for the CDR3 is TGTGCCAGCAGCTTAGCTCGGGTTTACGACAGGCGGCCTAATTCACCCCTCCACTTT.

DNA of the CDR3: TGTGCCAGCAGCCCCCAGGGGGTCAGTGATCAGCCCCAGCATTTT. Residues: CASSPQGVSDQPQHF. J is TRBJ1-5 and V is TRBV7-8; 7 nucleotides match TRBD1. After removal of 5 bases from V and 5 bases from J, the junction contained 9 bases not matched to a gene. CDR3 length: 15 residues. CDR1 is SGHVS, CDR2 FQNEAQ, per germline. The variable domain in full, completed from reference TRBV7-8 and TRBJ1-5, reads GAGVSQSPRYKVAKRGQDVALRCDPISGHVSLFWYQQALGQGPEFLTYFQNEAQLDKSGLPSDRFFAERPEGSVSTLKIQRTQQEDSAVYLCASSPQGVSDQPQHFGDGTRLSIL.

V is TRBV29-1 and J is TRBJ2-3; 7 bases match TRBD2. V shed 2 bases, J shed 2 bases, and the junction held 4 bases outside the gene matches. The germline V gene has CDR1 SQVTM and CDR2 ANQGSEA. CDR3 size: 14 residues. The CDR3 spells CSVESGDYTDTQYF. The CDR3 DNA reads as TGCAGCGTTGAAAGCGGGGACTACACAGATACGCAGTATTTT.

This clone has just one count. The V call is TRBV7-9, the J call TRBJ2-1, with a weak D call TRBD2 (6 bases). V was trimmed by 5 bases and J by 7 bases, leaving 21 bases between them. Germline CDR1 SEHNR, CDR2 FQNEAQ (reference sequence). This CDR3 region has 16 residues. The CDR3 nucleotides are TGTGCCAGCAGCCCCCCTGTGGTGGGGGGTGGGAATGAGCAGTTCTTC. Its protein product is CASSPPVVGGGNEQFF.

The chain recombines TRBV5-6 with TRBJ2-2, with a possible D match to TRBD1 (6 bases). The CDR3 has 16 amino acids. The V end lost 4 bases, the J end lost 6 bases, and 19 bases lay between the germline ends. In germline, CDR1 is SGHDT, CDR2 YYEEEE. The CDR3 bases are TGTGCCAGCAGCACTACCGAACACAGGGTCCCCGGGGAGCTGTTTTTT. Amino acids: CASSTTEHRVPGELFF.

The chain employs TRBV9 and TRBJ2-3, with D possibly being TRBD1 (6 bases). In germline, CDR1 is SGDLS, CDR2 YYNGEE. The CDR3 is made up of 13 amino acids. Trimming stripped 3 bases from V and 8 bases from J, with 13 bases between. The CDR3 DNA is TGTGCCAGCAGCGCCCGAGCAGGGGCTACGCAGTATTTT. Its protein is CASSARAGATQYF.

This chain uses TRBV9 with TRBJ2-1; 10 positions match TRBD2. Germline-derived CDR1 and CDR2 are SGDLS and YYNGEE. The CDR3 sequence is 14 residues long. Trimming removed 4 bases from V and 6 bases from J; junction bases left unmatched: 4. The DNA for the CDR3 is TGTGCCAGCAGCTCGAGCGGGGGGGCCAATGAGCAGTTCTTC. Translated: CASSSSGGANEQFF.

This clone was observed a few times. Other DNA variants within this sample encode the same CDR3. V is TRBV9 and J is TRBJ1-1; D gene unclear. The V and J ends lost 0 bases and 2 bases respectively, with 5 bases between them. Germline V gene sequence: CDR1 SGDLS, CDR2 YYNGEE. CDR3 length: 13 residues. This CDR3 is CASSVVSNTEAFF. In nucleotides, the CDR3 is TGTGCCAGCAGCGTAGTATCCAACACTGAAGCTTTCTTT. The whole variable domain, filled in from reference TRBV9 and TRBJ1-1, reads DSGVTQTPKHLITATGQRVTLRCSPRSGDLSVYWYQQSLDQGLQFLIQYYNGEERAKGNILERFSAQQFPDLHSELNLSSLELGDSALYFCASSVVSNTEAFFGQGTRLTVV.

CDR3 sequence reads: CASSPSHPHGNTIYF. CDR3 nucleotide sequence: TGTGCCAGCAGCCCGAGCCATCCTCATGGAAACACCATATATTTT. This chain uses TRBV7-9 with TRBJ1-3; D unresolved. Between the trimmed V and J ends, which lost 5 bases and 3 bases, there was a span of 14 bases. This CDR3 region has 15 residues. Germline V CDR1 and CDR2: SEHNR, FQNEAQ (reference sequence).

The chain uses TRBV7-9 and TRBJ1-1, with D unresolved. Trimming shortened V by 5 bases and J by 4 bases, and 8 bases separated the two germline ends. The CDR3 spans 12 residues. CDR1 is SEHNR and CDR2 is FQNEAQ in the germline V gene (reference sequence). Here the CDR3 reads CASSLLLTEAFF. CDR3 nucleotides: TGTGCCAGCAGCCTTTTACTCACTGAAGCTTTCTTT.

In its sample, this clone was seen once. The chain employs TRBV6-1 and TRBJ1-2; 9 nucleotides line up with TRBD1. With V trimmed by 4 bases and J by 7 bases, 10 bases remained unmatched. The germline CDR1 and CDR2 sequences are MNHNS and SASEGT. The CDR3 has 15 amino acids. The CDR3 reads CASSGRLQGALGYTF. The CDR3 bases are TGTGCCAGCAGTGGGCGACTACAGGGGGCGCTTGGCTACACCTTC.

The chain joins TRBV7-9 to TRBJ2-1; D call uncertain. Germline values: CDR1 SEHNR, CDR2 FQNEAQ (reference sequence). V dropped 5 bases and J dropped 0 bases, with 14 bases sitting between them. This CDR3 contains 16 residues. The CDR3 protein is CASSPIGQSSYNEQFF. The CDR3 DNA reads TGTGCCAGCAGCCCAATTGGGCAAAGCTCCTACAATGAGCAGTTCTTC.

The rearrangement uses TRBV2 and TRBJ2-3; D might be TRBD2 (6 bases). This CDR3 region has 13 residues. V was trimmed by 7 bases and J by 2 bases, leaving 10 bases between them. Per the germline V gene, CDR1 is SNHLY and CDR2 is FYNNEI. The CDR3 nucleotides are TGTGCCAGCACCGGAGGGGTCACAGATACGCAGTATTTT. Protein sequence: CASTGGVTDTQYF.

The V and J genes are TRBV13 and TRBJ1-1; no clear D. The CDR3 runs 12 residues. V was trimmed by 5 bases and J by 2 bases, leaving 6 bases between them. Germline V gene sequence: CDR1 PRHDT, CDR2 FYEKMQ (reference sequence). In DNA, the CDR3 is TGTGCCAGCAGCCCACTTAACACTGAAGCTTTCTTT. As protein: CASSPLNTEAFF.

The rearrangement uses TRBV16 and TRBJ1-6; D ambiguous. Germline V gene data show CDR1 as KGHSY and CDR2 as FQNENV. The CDR3 totals 13 residues. Between the trimmed V and J ends, which lost 4 bases and 10 bases, there was a span of 11 bases. The CDR3 bases are TGTGCCAGCAGCCGAGGTGTTTGGTCACCCCTCCACTTT. Protein: CASSRGVWSPLHF.

The rearrangement links TRBV2 to TRBJ2-7, with 7 bases lining up with TRBD1. Germline V CDR1 and CDR2: SNHLY, FYNNEI. The CDR3 covers 15 residues. The V and J ends lost 8 bases and 2 bases, in that order; junction bases with no gene match: 12. The CDR3 region is CASLESRDSTYEQYF. The DNA of the CDR3 is TGTGCCAGCTTGGAATCCCGGGACAGTACCTACGAGCAGTACTTC. Together with reference TRBV2 and TRBJ2-7, the CDR3 gives the full variable domain: EPEVTQTPSHQVTQMGQEVILRCVPISNHLYFYWYRQILGQKVEFLVSFYNNEISEKSEIFDDQFSVERPDGSNFTLKIRSTKLEDSAMYFCASLESRDSTYEQYFGPGTRLTVT.

DNA of the CDR3: TGTGCCAGCAGTGACAGCGACGGGGGGGGCTCCTACAATGAGCAGTTCTTC. Its translation: CASSDSDGGGSYNEQFF. The chain is built from TRBV6-4 and TRBJ2-1; 8 bases match TRBD2. CDR3 length: 17 residues. Germline trimming cut 2 bases from V and 0 bases from J; bases unmatched to any gene: 6. The germline CDR1 and CDR2 sequences are MRHNA and SNTAGT.